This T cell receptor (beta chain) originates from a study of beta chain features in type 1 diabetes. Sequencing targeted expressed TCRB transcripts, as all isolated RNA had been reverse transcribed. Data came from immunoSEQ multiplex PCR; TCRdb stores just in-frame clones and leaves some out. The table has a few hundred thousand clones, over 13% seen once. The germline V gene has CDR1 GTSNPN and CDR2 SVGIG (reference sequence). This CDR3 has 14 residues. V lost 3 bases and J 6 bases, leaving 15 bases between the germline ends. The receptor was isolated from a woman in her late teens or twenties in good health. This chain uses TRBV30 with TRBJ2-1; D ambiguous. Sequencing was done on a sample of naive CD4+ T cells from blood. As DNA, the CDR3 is TGTGCCTGGAGCGCCCGACTGATCCTCAATGAGCAGTTCTTC. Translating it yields CAWSARLILNEQFF.